A single sample gave rise to the 24 T cell receptor beta chains below, sequenced in a study of blood T cell repertoires in COVID-19 (dated by TCRdb to the early 2020s). The receptor library was made with the immunoSEQ multiplex PCR assay. TCRdb limited this immuneACCESS table to in-frame rearrangements with V and J called. A share of clones is missing; checked studies link under half to unresolved V genes, and the rest is unexplained. The sample has about 200,000 clones on record, under 90% of them singletons. 3.5% to 5% of the sample lies in the top ten. The sequencing input was peripheral blood. Receptors were obtained from a man in his forties or fifties with acute or convalescent COVID-19.

This clone turned up a few times. The chain couples TRBV11-2 to TRBJ1-1; D unresolved. The germline V gene encodes CDR1 SGHAT and CDR2 FQNNGV. This CDR3 region has 16 residues. V was shortened by 2 bases and J by 1 base, with 14 bases between the two germline ends. The CDR3 DNA reads TGTGCCAGCAGCTTATGGTCATTTCGGAGGAACACTGAAGCTTTCTTT. Translation gives CASSLWSFRRNTEAFF.

In nucleotides, the CDR3 is TGTGCCAGCAGCTTGGGATCGAGGAGCTCCTACGAGCAGTACTTC. Encoded protein: CASSLGSRSSYEQYF. The chain has TRBV5-4 and TRBJ2-7; D remains unclear. CDR1 and CDR2 (germline): SGHNT, YYREEE (reference sequence). CDR3 length: 15 amino acids. V lost 0 bases to trimming and J lost 0 bases, with 10 bases between them. Complete variable domain (other parts from reference TRBV5-4 and TRBJ2-7): ETGVTQSPTHLIKTRGQQVTLRCSSQSGHNTVSWYQQALGQGPQFIFQYYREEENGRGNFPPRFSGLQFPNYSSELNVNALELDDSALYLCASSLGSRSSYEQYFGPGTRLTVT.

The J gene is TRBJ1-3, the V gene TRBV6-5; D is uncertain. The CDR3 covers 13 residues. Germline lookup yields CDR1 MNHEY and CDR2 SVGAGI. Trimming removed 8 bases from V and 2 bases from J, with 10 bases in between. The CDR3: CASVRDAGNTIYF. CDR3 bases: TGTGCCAGCGTGAGGGATGCTGGAAACACCATATATTTT.

The V and J genes are TRBV2 and TRBJ2-4, with 8 bases fitting TRBD1. After removal of 3 bases from V and 6 bases from J, the junction contained 7 bases not matched to a gene. Germline assignment: CDR1 SNHLY and CDR2 FYNNEI. The CDR3 loop spans 15 amino acids. The chain's CDR3 is CASSETGVGRNIQYF. The DNA of the CDR3 is TGTGCCAGCAGTGAGACAGGGGTGGGTAGAAACATTCAGTACTTC.

The chain uses TRBV19 and TRBJ1-6; a weak D match, TRBD1 (6 bases). V lost 0 bases, J lost 4 bases, and 7 bases lay in between. Germline CDR1 is LNHDA and CDR2 is SQIVND (reference sequence). There are 15 residues in the CDR3. CDR3 DNA sequence: TGTGCCAGTAGTATAGACGGACAGTATAATTCACCCCTCCACTTT. It is translated as CASSIDGQYNSPLHF. The whole variable domain, remainder taken from reference TRBV19 and TRBJ1-6, is DGGITQSPKYLFRKEGQNVTLSCEQNLNHDAMYWYRQDPGQGLRLIYYSQIVNDFQKGDIAEGYSVSREKKESFPLTVTSAQKNPTAFYLCASSIDGQYNSPLHFGNGTRLTVT.

The chain employs TRBV28 and TRBJ1-2, with a possible D match to TRBD1 (6 bases). V was trimmed by 5 bases and J by 4 bases, leaving 11 bases between them. The CDR3 has 13 amino acids. CDR1 is MDHEN and CDR2 is SYDVKM in the germline V gene. CDR3 in amino acids: CASSPQGSYGYTF. In nucleotides, the CDR3 is TGTGCCAGCAGTCCCCAGGGGAGCTATGGCTACACCTTC.

The chain recombines TRBV9 with TRBJ1-3, with 11 bases lining up with TRBD1. This CDR3 has 18 residues. Germline CDR1 reads SGDLS; CDR2 reads YYNGEE. V dropped 0 bases and J dropped 2; count of bases not matched to a gene: 7. CDR3: CASSVATSGQGAGNTIYF. The DNA of the CDR3 is TGTGCCAGCAGCGTAGCTACTTCGGGACAGGGGGCTGGAAACACCATATATTTT.

This chain uses TRBV5-1 with TRBJ2-2; 8 bases line up with TRBD1. J lost 3 bases, V lost 0 bases, and 1 base had no gene match. The CDR3 runs to 15 residues. Germline V gene lookup returns CDR1 SGHRS and CDR2 YFSETQ. CDR3 sequence reads: CASSLDRGDTGELFF. The CDR3, as DNA: TGCGCCAGCAGCTTGGACAGGGGGGACACCGGGGAGCTGTTTTTT.

V usage is TRBV19 and J usage is TRBJ1-5, with D maybe TRBD1 (5 bases). Germline V CDR1 and CDR2: LNHDA, SQIVND (reference sequence). This CDR3 contains 16 residues. Trimming cost V 8 bases and J 5 bases, with 22 bases left between them. CDR3 sequence reads: CASGTAQGGYHQPQHF. The CDR3 DNA is TGTGCCAGTGGAACCGCCCAGGGAGGCTACCATCAGCCCCAGCATTTT.

The rearrangement uses TRBV20-1 and TRBJ1-2, with D unclear. The CDR3 is 11 residues long. Per germline, CDR1 DFQATT and CDR2 SNEGSKA (reference sequence). With 3 bases removed from V and 4 bases from J, the gap between germline ends came to 6 bases. The CDR3 DNA reads TGCAGTGCTAGTAACAGCTATGGCTACACCTTC. Protein product: CSASNSYGYTF.

This clone was detected once. This chain connects TRBV5-8 to TRBJ1-1, with 10 bases matching TRBD1. Trimming at V came to 2 bases and at J to 4 bases, leaving 5 bases not matched to a gene. CDR1 is SGHTS and CDR2 is YDEGEE in the germline V gene. CDR3 length: 15 amino acids. The CDR3 spells CASSLRTGGVTEAFF. CDR3 DNA: TGTGCCAGCAGCTTACGGACAGGGGGGGTCACTGAAGCTTTCTTT.

The table lists this clone with a count of one. V and J are TRBV6-5 and TRBJ1-2; TRBD1 might be the D (6 bases). Trimming removed 6 bases at V and 8 bases at J, with 19 bases between. The CDR3 sequence is 14 residues long. Per the germline V gene, CDR1 is MNHEY and CDR2 is SVGAGI. This CDR3 reads CASSSGAGGEGYTF. The CDR3 nucleotides read TGTGCCAGCAGCTCAGGGGCGGGGGGCGAGGGCTACACCTTC.

This chain joins TRBV5-1 and TRBJ2-7, with TRBD1 as a possible D gene (6 bases). The germline CDR1 and CDR2 sequences are SGHRS and YFSETQ. CDR3 length: 15 amino acids. V was shortened by 6 bases and J by 3 bases, with 19 bases between the two germline ends. The CDR3 loop is CASTDPGHKIYEQYF. The CDR3 DNA reads TGCGCCAGCACCGATCCGGGACATAAAATCTACGAGCAGTACTTC. The full variable domain, with the rest looked up from reference TRBV5-1 and TRBJ2-7, is KAGVTQTPRYLIKTRGQQVTLSCSPISGHRSVSWYQQTPGQGLQFLFEYFSETQRNKGNFPGRFSGRQFSNSRSEMNVSTLELGDSALYLCASTDPGHKIYEQYFGPGTRLTVT.

The V call is TRBV18, the J call TRBJ1-1; 8 bases line up with TRBD1. The CDR3 is 19 residues long. After removal of 3 bases from V and 1 base from J, the junction contained 16 bases not matched to a gene. CDR1 is KGHSH and CDR2 is LQKENI in the germline V gene. CDR3 region: CASSPRGTSGTGQNTEAFF. CDR3 nucleotide sequence: TGTGCCAGCTCACCGAGGGGAACTTCCGGGACAGGACAGAACACTGAAGCTTTCTTT.

The chain couples TRBV5-1 to TRBJ1-1; tentative D call: TRBD1 (5 bases). Germline CDR1 SGHRS, CDR2 YFSETQ. This CDR3 has 13 amino acids. Trimming removed 5 bases from V and 2 bases from J, with 10 bases in between. CDR3 DNA sequence: TGCGCCAGCAGTAAACAGGAAAACACTGAAGCTTTCTTT. It encodes CASSKQENTEAFF.

This clone was seen only once. The chain carries TRBV19 and TRBJ1-2; D uncertain. Germline values: CDR1 LNHDA, CDR2 SQIVND (reference sequence). This CDR3 spans 15 amino acids. Between the trimmed V and J ends, which lost 1 base and 0 bases, there was a span of 9 bases. The CDR3 region has the DNA TGTGCCAGTAGTATAGGGGCAGACGCTAACTATGGCTACACCTTC. The encoded protein is CASSIGADANYGYTF.

The chain has TRBV13 and TRBJ1-2; 8 bases fit TRBD1. Germline V gene data show CDR1 as PRHDT and CDR2 as FYEKMQ (reference sequence). The CDR3 runs to 15 residues. The V gene end was trimmed by 5 bases and the J gene end by 0 bases; junction bases not matched to a gene: 5. CDR3: CASSLTGGPNYGYTF. In nucleotides, the CDR3 is TGTGCCAGCAGCCTTACAGGGGGTCCTAACTATGGCTACACCTTC.

The chain has TRBV27 and TRBJ2-2; D gene uncertain. V lost 5 bases and J 7 bases, leaving 8 bases between the germline ends. There are 12 residues in the CDR3. Germline CDR1 reads MNHEY; CDR2 reads SMNVEV (reference sequence). The CDR3 loop reads CASSPYGGELFF. DNA of the CDR3: TGTGCCAGCAGTCCCTACGGCGGGGAGCTGTTTTTT.

The chain joins TRBV7-3 to TRBJ2-1; TRBD1 matches 8 bases. This CDR3 is 13 amino acids long. CDR1 and CDR2 (germline): SGHTA, FQGTGA. Germline trimming cut 5 bases from V and 6 bases from J; bases unmatched to any gene: 3. The CDR3 sequence: CASSMGTGNEQFF. In DNA, the CDR3 is TGTGCCAGCAGCATGGGGACAGGCAATGAGCAGTTCTTC.

The V call is TRBV6-1, the J call TRBJ2-4; 7 bases are a match to TRBD1. CDR1 is MNHNS and CDR2 is SASEGT in the germline V gene. V shed 4 bases, J shed 0 bases, and the junction held 9 bases outside the gene matches. The CDR3 sequence is 17 residues long. The CDR3 nucleotides are TGTGCCAGCAGTGCCCCGCCGGGACAGCTAGCCAAAAACATTCAGTACTTC. This codes for CASSAPPGQLAKNIQYF.

The CDR3 protein is CASNGGRGNTIYF. CDR3 sequence (DNA): TGTGCCAGCAATGGAGGTCGAGGAAACACCATATATTTT. This chain uses TRBV6-5 with TRBJ1-3, with unresolved D. Trimming shortened V by 7 bases and J by 4 bases, and 11 bases separated the two germline ends. Germline V gene lookup returns CDR1 MNHEY and CDR2 SVGAGI. The CDR3 runs to 13 residues.

The chain joins TRBV7-8 to TRBJ1-1, with 8 bases fitting TRBD1. The germline V gene encodes CDR1 SGHVS and CDR2 FQNEAQ. This CDR3 is 15 amino acids long. Losses at the gene ends were 5 bases for V and 8 bases for J; bases not matched to a gene: 13. The DNA of the CDR3 is TGTGCCAGCAGCGTCCGGGACAGGTTAGGCGGAGAAGCTTTCTTT. Translating it yields CASSVRDRLGGEAFF.

The chain is built from TRBV7-8 and TRBJ1-5; D perhaps matches TRBD1 (5 bases). This CDR3 spans 15 amino acids. Germline CDR1 reads SGHVS; CDR2 reads FQNEAQ. V was trimmed by 1 base and J by 5 bases, leaving 12 bases between them. CDR3 in amino acids: CASSLGTWGDQPQHF. The CDR3 nucleotides are TGTGCCAGCAGCTTAGGGACATGGGGGGATCAGCCCCAGCATTTT. The full variable domain, rest sourced from reference TRBV7-8 and TRBJ1-5, is GAGVSQSPRYKVAKRGQDVALRCDPISGHVSLFWYQQALGQGPEFLTYFQNEAQLDKSGLPSDRFFAERPEGSVSTLKIQRTQQEDSAVYLCASSLGTWGDQPQHFGDGTRLSIL.

The rearrangement joins TRBV19 to TRBJ1-2; 8 nucleotides align to TRBD1. With 5 bases clipped from V and 4 bases from J, the junction kept 15 bases outside the gene matches. This CDR3 comprises 17 residues. Germline V gene lookup returns CDR1 LNHDA and CDR2 SQIVND (reference sequence). CDR3 protein: CASSSQGDLPLAYGYTF. DNA of the CDR3: TGTGCCAGTAGTTCACAGGGGGACCTTCCCTTGGCCTATGGCTACACCTTC.